One T cell receptor (beta chain) is described in this entry. This sample is part of a study of blood T cell repertoires in COVID-19. Study details: The origin of the acute and convalescent COVID-19 samples was the United States, Italy and Spain.

The CDR3 is 14 amino acids. Trimming shortened V by 1 base and J by 6 bases, and 12 bases separated the two germline ends. CDR1 is LGHDT, CDR2 YNNKEL, per germline (reference sequence). Enrolled through a virtual design, the participants were between 18 and 89 years of age and came from 24 US areas. The assay was immunoSEQ multiplex PCR, and TCRdb's table has in-frame clones only and misses some. Among 200,000 to 300,000 clones listed, roughly 87% were seen once. This clonotype was obtained from a woman in her thirties with acute COVID-19. The material sequenced was PBMCs or T cells enriched from blood (not recorded which). The J gene is TRBJ1-1, the V gene TRBV3-1 (or the pseudogene TRBV3-2); D is ambiguous. For the CDR3, the DNA is TGTGCCAGCAGCCAAGCCGTTAACGGGGCTGAAGCTTTCTTT. Translating gives CASSQAVNGAEAFF.